This T cell receptor (beta chain) was sequenced for a study of cytomegalovirus exposure and HLA in healthy donors. Study at large: The Caucasian-associated ancestry cluster held over 80% of 300 to 450 genotyped donors. Findings of the study overall: Later work found that TCR association rates differed between HLA loci; DRB1 had the most and HLA-C the fewest. The analysis excluded some indistinguishable V segments, including TRBV6-2 and TRBV6-3. There were approximately 150 TCR beta chains listed as cytomegalovirus-associated.

The PCR used 60 Vbeta and 13 Jbeta primers. The table came from immunoSEQ multiplex PCR; TCRdb's copy has only in-frame clones and leaves some out. The table lists 160,000 or so clones, approximately 80% of them singletons. V dropped 3 bases and J dropped 7 bases, with 7 bases sitting between them. This CDR3 has 11 residues. Germline values: CDR1 MNHEY, CDR2 SVGAGI. Details on this clone: Its antigen remains unidentified.

This chain links TRBV6-5 with TRBJ2-7; D unclear. The receptor comes from a male donor in good health and CMV-seropositive. The specimen was PBMCs. This CDR3 reads CASSYMREQYF. The CDR3 nucleotides are TGTGCCAGCAGTTATATGCGGGAGCAGTACTTC.